This T cell receptor (beta chain) was found in a study of response to subunit inactivated influenza vaccine. One entry per CDR3 protein, called by TCRdb with MiXCR from the RT-PCR reads. The repertoire includes just under 550,000 distinct CDR3 sequences, under 30% of them detected once, and 2.8% sits in the top ten. This clonotype was counted many times. These same data were also listed under a study on T cells expressing NK-cell markers. This second study notes: 5'RACE template switching with UMIs generated TCR beta cDNA. HCMV seropositivity characterized most of the eight sequenced donors, and seronegativity one. In more than 5 donors, dominant CD3+CD56+NKG2C+ clones formed roughly 1.0-7.5% of CD8+ cells.

The receptor comes from a man aged 50 to 59 who received an inactivated influenza vaccine. Sequencing used CD4+ T cells sorted from PBMCs, obtained 12 days after vaccination.

CDR3 residues: CASSSGAGGADTQYF. CDR3 DNA: TGTGCCAGCAGCTCCGGAGCGGGGGGGGCCGATACGCAGTATTTT. The rearrangement links TRBV11-2 to TRBJ2-3, with 10 nucleotides matching TRBD2. Germline CDR1 is SGHAT and CDR2 is FQNNGV. The CDR3 consists of 15 residues. V dropped 4 bases and J dropped 6; count of bases not matched to a gene: 7.